A single sample gave rise to the 30 T cell receptor beta chains below, sequenced in a study of blood T cells in healthy people across ages. With a J-beta primer mix and a sample-barcoded 5' primer, a second PCR ran about 6 to 11 cycles. TCRdb re-called the 5' RACE reads through MiXCR, storing one row per CDR3 protein. The sample lists 1.5 million to 2 million distinct CDR3 sequences, about 30% seen once, with less than 9.5% in the top ten. Input material: blood. The receptors originated from a woman younger than 45 in good health.

The chain links TRBV9 to TRBJ2-2, with TRBD2 as a possible D gene (5 bases). The CDR3 has 15 residues. Germline CDR1 reads SGDLS; CDR2 reads YYNGEE. Trimming took off 6 bases at V and 4 bases at J, with 16 bases between the two ends. CDR3 sequence (DNA): TGTGCCAGCAACGAGGGCGGAAGGCGCACCGGGGAGCTGTTTTTT. It yields the protein CASNEGGRRTGELFF.

There are a few counts of this clonotype. The V call is TRBV6-1, the J call TRBJ2-3, with 9 bases aligning to TRBD1. The junction had 9 bases not matched to a gene; V was cut back by 7 bases and J by 4 bases. CDR3 length equals 15 residues. Germline CDR1 MNHNS, CDR2 SASEGT. In nucleotides, the CDR3 is TGTGCCAGCAAAAGAGGACAGGGGAAGCCAGATACGCAGTATTTT. Its translation: CASKRGQGKPDTQYF.

J is TRBJ2-3 and V is TRBV4-1, with TRBD1 matching over 12 bases. CDR1 and CDR2 from the germline V gene are MGHRA and YSYEKL. The ends lost 0 bases at V and 5 bases at J; junction bases unmatched: 6. The CDR3 is 17 amino acids. CDR3 nucleotides: TGCGCCAGCAGCCAAGATACGGGACAGGGGGCCGTAGATACGCAGTATTTT. Translation: CASSQDTGQGAVDTQYF.

The V and J genes are TRBV11-2 and TRBJ2-7; D possibly corresponds to TRBD2 (6 bases). Germline CDR1 and CDR2: SGHAT and FQNNGV. This CDR3 comprises 16 residues. V was trimmed by 5 bases and J by 2 bases, leaving 19 bases between them. CDR3 sequence (DNA): TGTGCCAGCAGCCGTACCACTGGCGGGAATCCCTACGAGCAGTACTTC. Its translation: CASSRTTGGNPYEQYF. The full variable domain, with the rest looked up from reference TRBV11-2 and TRBJ2-7, is EAGVAQSPRYKIIEKRQSVAFWCNPISGHATLYWYQQILGQGPKLLIQFQNNGVVDDSQLPKDRFSAERLKGVDSTLKIQPAKLEDSAVYLCASSRTTGGNPYEQYFGPGTRLTVT.

V gene TRBV20-1 combines with J gene TRBJ1-1; D unresolved. Germline CDR1 reads DFQATT; CDR2 reads SNEGSKA (reference sequence). The CDR3 totals 13 residues. V dropped 5 bases and J dropped 2 bases, with 12 bases sitting between them. The CDR3 bases are TGCAGTGCTGGATCCGGACGAAACACTGAAGCTTTCTTT. This sequence encodes CSAGSGRNTEAFF.

At least ten counts were recorded for this clonotype. V gene TRBV29-1 combines with J gene TRBJ2-7; D uncertain. The CDR3 sequence is 10 residues long. V lost 8 bases and J lost 6, with 11 bases in between. In germline, CDR1 is SQVTM, CDR2 ANQGSEA. The CDR3 reads CSPKDCEQYF. The CDR3 region has the DNA TGCAGCCCTAAAGATTGCGAGCAGTACTTC.

There are a few counts of this clonotype. CDR3 sequence (DNA): TGTGCCAGCAGTTGGACAGGGGTCTTACAGTATTTT. It encodes CASSWTGVLQYF. The V gene is TRBV27, the J gene TRBJ2-3; 9 bases map to TRBD1. The CDR3 sequence is 12 residues long. Germline V gene sequence: CDR1 MNHEY, CDR2 SMNVEV (reference sequence). V was pared by 4 bases and J by 12 bases, with 5 bases of the junction left unmatched.

This rearrangement joins TRBV28 to TRBJ1-6, with D uncertain. From germline, CDR1 is MDHEN and CDR2 SYDVKM. Trimming pared 6 bases from V and 0 bases from J, leaving 15 bases between. The CDR3 covers 17 residues. CDR3 coding DNA: TGTGCCAGCAGACGAATATCACCAAGCTCCTATAATTCACCCCTCCACTTT. Amino acid sequence: CASRRISPSSYNSPLHF.

Concerning this clonotype itself: No conserved phenylalanine or tryptophan is present at the end of the CDR3, so a read error is the likely explanation. This sequence joins TRBV12-3 or TRBV12-4 and TRBJ2-5; tentatively, D is TRBD1 or TRBD2 (6 bases each). The CDR3 length is 14 residues. Trimming took 1 base from V and 2 from J, leaving 8 bases between them. The CDR3 DNA reads as TGTGCCAGCAGTTTAGGGGGGGCTCAAGAGACCCAGTACTCC. Amino acids: CASSLGGAQETQYS.

The J gene is TRBJ2-5, the V gene TRBV5-1, with 8 bases that match TRBD2. The V segment lost 4 bases and the J segment 0 bases; nucleotides outside the gene matches: 5. The germline V gene encodes CDR1 SGHRS and CDR2 YFSETQ. The CDR3 has 15 amino acids. This CDR3 is CASSPISGNQETQYF. The CDR3 DNA follows: TGCGCCAGCAGCCCCATTAGCGGGAACCAAGAGACCCAGTACTTC.

Note on this clonotype: A read error may be the cause here, since a much bigger clone is one base away. The chain recombines TRBV5-6 with TRBJ2-4; D is unresolved. The length of the CDR3 is 11 residues. Per germline, CDR1 SGHDT and CDR2 YYEEEE. The CDR3, as DNA: TGTGCCGGCAGCTCCTTAGGCATTCAGTACTTC. Residues: CAGSSLGIQYF. Combining the CDR3 with reference TRBV5-6 and TRBJ2-4 gives the whole variable domain DAGVTQSPTHLIKTRGQQVTLRCSPKSGHDTVSWYQQALGQGPQFIFQYYEEEERQRGNFPDRFSGHQFPNYSSELNVNALLLGDSALYLCAGSSLGIQYFGAGTRLSVL.

This clonotype appeared a few times. The rearrangement joins TRBV5-1 to TRBJ2-5, with 11 bases lining up with TRBD2. This CDR3 has 15 residues. Germline V gives CDR1 SGHRS, CDR2 YFSETQ. Unmatched junction bases numbered 4, after V lost 2 bases and J lost 4 bases. The CDR3 loop reads CASSLTGLAVETQYF. The CDR3 DNA reads TGCGCCAGCAGCTTAACGGGACTAGCGGTAGAGACCCAGTACTTC.

This clonotype was detected many times. V and J are TRBV28 and TRBJ2-7; a possible D gene is TRBD1 (5 bases). Between the trimmed V and J ends, which lost 6 bases and 3 bases, there was a span of 12 bases. The length of the CDR3 is 13 residues. Looked up from germline, CDR1 is MDHEN and CDR2 is SYDVKM. This CDR3 reads CASRNPQGYEQYF. The CDR3 nucleotides are TGTGCCAGCAGGAACCCTCAGGGCTACGAGCAGTACTTC.

This clonotype turned up a few times. CDR3 nucleotides: TGCGCCAGCAGCGCACCGGGACAGGGGATCTATGGCTACACCTTC. Protein product: CASSAPGQGIYGYTF. The chain is built from TRBV4-1 and TRBJ1-2, with 10 bases lining up with TRBD1. Losses at the gene ends were 5 bases for V and 4 bases for J; bases not matched to a gene: 7. This CDR3 has 15 amino acids. In germline, CDR1 is MGHRA, CDR2 YSYEKL.

The V and J genes are TRBV27 and TRBJ1-4; weak D call: TRBD1 (6 bases). This CDR3 comprises 17 residues. Per the germline V gene, CDR1 is MNHEY and CDR2 is SMNVEV (reference sequence). V lost 4 bases, J lost 4 bases, and 19 bases lay in between. CDR3 DNA: TGTGCCAGCAGTTCATCGACAGGCGCCCTCAATAATGAAAAACTGTTTTTT. This codes for CASSSSTGALNNEKLFF. The full variable domain, completed using reference TRBV27 and TRBJ1-4, is EAQVTQNPRYLITVTGKKLTVTCSQNMNHEYMSWYRQDPGLGLRQIYYSMNVEVTDKGDVPEGYKVSRKEKRNFPLILESPSPNQTSLYFCASSSSTGALNNEKLFFGSGTQLSVL.

The V and J genes are TRBV30 and TRBJ2-7; D call uncertain. The J call may be faulty, since TRBJ2-5 better matches the DNA end. The length of the CDR3 is 13 residues. Germline assignment: CDR1 GTSNPN and CDR2 SVGIG (reference sequence). CDR3 region: CAWSVAWGETQYF. The CDR3 region has the DNA TGTGCCTGGAGTGTCGCCTGGGGAGAGACCCAGTACTTC.

This clonotype was recorded only once. The CDR3 nucleotides read TGTGCCAGCAGTGGATCCGGGATGTACGAGCAGTACTTC. It codes for CASSGSGMYEQYF. The chain joins TRBV25-1 to TRBJ2-7, with a weak D call TRBD2 (5 bases). Trimming removed 4 bases at V and 4 bases at J, with 11 bases between. There are 13 residues in the CDR3. Looked up from germline, CDR1 is MGHDK and CDR2 is SYGVNS.

V gene TRBV5-1 combines with J gene TRBJ2-3, with D possibly being TRBD2 (6 bases). Germline CDR1 reads SGHRS; CDR2 reads YFSETQ. The CDR3 has 12 amino acids. V was pared by 4 bases and J by 5 bases, with 8 bases between. The CDR3 DNA reads as TGCGCCAGCAGCCGGGGGAAAGATACGCAGTATTTT. Protein: CASSRGKDTQYF.

This clonotype was seen once. Sequence at one end of the junction differs from germline and may be a read error. The chain joins TRBV29-1 to TRBJ1-2; tentative D call: TRBD1 (6 bases). Germline V gene lookup returns CDR1 SQVTM and CDR2 ANQGSEA. This CDR3 comprises 13 residues. The CDR3 loop reads CSVGGAGDYGHTF. The CDR3 bases are TGCAGCGTTGGGGGGGCTGGTGACTATGGCCACACCTTC. The full variable domain, completed using reference TRBV29-1 and TRBJ1-2, is SAVISQKPSRDICQRGTSLTIQCQVDSQVTMMFWYRQQPGQSLTLIATANQGSEATYESGFVIDKFPISRPNLTFSTLTVSNMSPEDSSIYLCSVGGAGDYGHTFGSGTRLTVV.

This clonotype has at least ten counts. The V gene is TRBV20-1, the J gene TRBJ2-7; 10 bases agree with TRBD2. The ends lost 4 bases at V and 2 bases at J; junction bases unmatched: 5. The CDR3 totals 14 residues. The germline gives CDR1 DFQATT, CDR2 SNEGSKA (reference sequence). CDR3 residues: CSAIPGTSAYEQYF. CDR3 sequence (DNA): TGCAGTGCTATACCCGGGACTAGCGCCTACGAGCAGTACTTC.

This clonotype was recorded a few times. The chain joins TRBV25-1 to TRBJ2-3; 9 positions match TRBD1. CDR1 and CDR2 (germline): MGHDK, SYGVNS. CDR3 length: 11 residues. The J segment lost 11 bases and the V segment lost 6 bases, leaving 3 bases of the junction unmatched. CDR3 amino acids: CASRGQGWQYF. As DNA, the CDR3 is TGTGCCAGCAGGGGACAGGGATGGCAGTATTTT. Supplemented by reference TRBV25-1 and TRBJ2-3, the full variable domain reads EADIYQTPRYLVIGTGKKITLECSQTMGHDKMYWYQQDPGMELHLIHYSYGVNSTEKGDLSSESTVSRIRTEHFPLTLESARPSHTSQYLCASRGQGWQYFGPGTRLTVL.

V usage is TRBV18 and J usage is TRBJ2-2, with 8 bases identical to TRBD1. Germline V gene data show CDR1 as KGHSH and CDR2 as LQKENI. The CDR3 is made up of 16 amino acids. The J segment lost 6 bases and the V segment lost 0 bases, leaving 6 bases of the junction unmatched. CDR3 protein: CASSPPDRATAGELFF. As DNA, the CDR3 is TGTGCCAGCTCACCACCGGACAGGGCGACGGCCGGGGAGCTGTTTTTT.

For this clonotype: A much larger clonotype is one base distant, so this may be a read error. This chain connects TRBV29-1 to TRBJ1-1; 7 bases align to TRBD1. The CDR3 spans 13 residues. After removal of 8 bases from V and 2 bases from J, the junction contained 8 bases not matched to a gene. Germline CDR1 SQVTM, CDR2 ANQGSEA. The CDR3 bases are TGCAGCTCGATGGACAGGACTAACACTGAAGCTTTCTTT. Its translation is CSSMDRTNTEAFF. Using reference TRBV29-1 and TRBJ1-1 for the parts outside the CDR3, the full variable domain is SAVISQKPSRDICQRGTSLTIQCQVDSQVTMMFWYRQQPGQSLTLIATANQGSEATYESGFVIDKFPISRPNLTFSTLTVSNMSPEDSSIYLCSSMDRTNTEAFFGQGTRLTVV.

The V and J genes are TRBV11-2 and TRBJ2-1; D possibly matches TRBD1 or TRBD2 (6 bases each). The V and J ends lost 5 bases and 1 base respectively, with 12 bases between them. Germline V gene data show CDR1 as SGHAT and CDR2 as FQNNGV. The CDR3 loop spans 15 amino acids. The CDR3 sequence is CASSRGVRSYNEQFF. CDR3 nucleotides: TGTGCCAGCAGCAGGGGGGTGAGGTCCTACAATGAGCAGTTCTTC.

V gene TRBV2 combines with J gene TRBJ2-7, with D unresolved. The germline gives CDR1 SNHLY, CDR2 FYNNEI. The CDR3 has 11 residues. Trimming left V 7 bases short and J 3 bases short, with 7 bases between. CDR3 amino acids: CASMVLYEQYF. In DNA, the CDR3 is TGTGCCAGCATGGTACTCTACGAGCAGTACTTC.

The chain couples TRBV7-2 to TRBJ2-7; 10 bases align to TRBD1. The length of the CDR3 is 14 residues. Looked up from germline, CDR1 is SGHTA and CDR2 is FQGNSA. V lost 5 bases and J lost 7; bases outside the gene matches: 8. In DNA, the CDR3 is TGTGCCAGCAGCCCCAGGACAGGGGGAAGGGAGCAGTACTTC. Translation gives CASSPRTGGREQYF.

This chain links TRBV2 with TRBJ1-2, with D unclear. This CDR3 has 13 amino acids. Germline V gene lookup returns CDR1 SNHLY and CDR2 FYNNEI. Between the trimmed V and J ends, which lost 3 bases and 7 bases, there was a span of 12 bases. CDR3 in DNA: TGTGCCAGCAGTGACCAGGCTGAAAGTGGCTACACCTTC. This gives the protein CASSDQAESGYTF.

The chain is built from TRBV7-2 and TRBJ2-5; TRBD2 is a possible D gene (5 bases). The CDR3 extends over 13 amino acids. V shed 5 bases and J shed 5 bases, with 12 bases lying between them. CDR1 and CDR2 (germline): SGHTA, FQGNSA. CDR3 coding DNA: TGTGCCAGCAGCGGAGGCCCCAGGGAGACCCAGTACTTC. Its translation is CASSGGPRETQYF.

This clonotype occurred a few times. This chain uses TRBV7-9 with TRBJ1-4, with 9 bases lining up with TRBD1. CDR1 SEHNR and CDR2 FQNEAQ come from the germline V gene (reference sequence). After removal of 0 bases from V and 4 bases from J, the junction contained 3 bases not matched to a gene. The length of the CDR3 is 16 residues. The CDR3 region has the DNA TGTGCCAGCAGCTTAGCCCGGGACAGGGTTAATGAAAAACTGTTTTTT. Residues: CASSLARDRVNEKLFF.

The CDR3 DNA reads TGTGCCAGCAGCCCCGCCGCGGGGGCATACGAGCAGTACTTC. Translating gives CASSPAAGAYEQYF. The chain carries TRBV28 and TRBJ2-7; a possible D gene is TRBD2 (7 bases). The V gene's germline CDR1 is MDHEN and CDR2 SYDVKM. There are 14 residues in the CDR3. Trimming removed 6 bases at V and 4 bases at J, with 16 bases between.